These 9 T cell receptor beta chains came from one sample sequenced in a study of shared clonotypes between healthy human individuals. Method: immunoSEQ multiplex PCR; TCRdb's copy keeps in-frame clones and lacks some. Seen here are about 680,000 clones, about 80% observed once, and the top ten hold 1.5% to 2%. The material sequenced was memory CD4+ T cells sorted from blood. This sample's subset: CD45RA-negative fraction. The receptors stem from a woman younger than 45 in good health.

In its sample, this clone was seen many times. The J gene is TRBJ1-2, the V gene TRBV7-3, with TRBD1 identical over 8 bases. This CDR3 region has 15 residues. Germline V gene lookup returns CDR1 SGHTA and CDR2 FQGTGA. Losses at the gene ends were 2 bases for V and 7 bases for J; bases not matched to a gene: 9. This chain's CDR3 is CASSLWQRQGAGYTF. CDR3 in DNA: TGTGCCAGCAGCTTATGGCAGCGGCAGGGGGCTGGCTACACCTTC.

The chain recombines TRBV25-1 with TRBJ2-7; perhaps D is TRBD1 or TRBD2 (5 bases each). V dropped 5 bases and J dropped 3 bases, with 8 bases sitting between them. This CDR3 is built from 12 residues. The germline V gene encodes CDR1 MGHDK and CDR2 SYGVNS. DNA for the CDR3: TGTGCCAGCAGTAAGAGGGGCTACGAGCAGTACTTC. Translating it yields CASSKRGYEQYF.

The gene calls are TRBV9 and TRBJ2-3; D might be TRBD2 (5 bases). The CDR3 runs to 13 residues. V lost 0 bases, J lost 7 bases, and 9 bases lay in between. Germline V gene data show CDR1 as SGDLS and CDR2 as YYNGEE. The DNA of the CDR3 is TGTGCCAGCAGCGTAGATAGAGGGAATACGCAGTATTTT. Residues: CASSVDRGNTQYF.

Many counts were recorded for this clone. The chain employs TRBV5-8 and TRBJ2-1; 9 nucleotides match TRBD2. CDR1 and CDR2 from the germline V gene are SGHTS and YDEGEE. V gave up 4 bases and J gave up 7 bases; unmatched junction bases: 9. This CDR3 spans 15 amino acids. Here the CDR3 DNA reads TGTGCCAGCAGCCTGAGACTAGCGGACCTGAATGAGCAGTTCTTC. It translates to CASSLRLADLNEQFF.

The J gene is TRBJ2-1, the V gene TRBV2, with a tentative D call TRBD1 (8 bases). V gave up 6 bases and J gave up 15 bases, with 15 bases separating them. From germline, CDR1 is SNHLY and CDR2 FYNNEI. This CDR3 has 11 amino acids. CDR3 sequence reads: CASSEQGGRFF. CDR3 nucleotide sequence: TGTGCCAGCAGCGAACAGGGGGGGAGGTTCTTC.

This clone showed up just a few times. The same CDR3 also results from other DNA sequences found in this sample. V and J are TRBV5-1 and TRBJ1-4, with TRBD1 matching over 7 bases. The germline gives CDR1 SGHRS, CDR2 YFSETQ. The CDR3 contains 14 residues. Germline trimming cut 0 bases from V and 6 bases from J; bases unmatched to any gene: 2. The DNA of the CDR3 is TGCGCCAGCAGCTTGGACAGGGGAGATGAAAAACTGTTTTTT. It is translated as CASSLDRGDEKLFF.

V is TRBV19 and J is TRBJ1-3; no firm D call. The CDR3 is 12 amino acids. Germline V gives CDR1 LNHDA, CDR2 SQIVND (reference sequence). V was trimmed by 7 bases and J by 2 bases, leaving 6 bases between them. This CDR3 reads CASMTTGNTIYF. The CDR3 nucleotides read TGTGCCAGTATGACGACTGGAAACACCATATATTTT. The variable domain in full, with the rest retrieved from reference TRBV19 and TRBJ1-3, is DGGITQSPKYLFRKEGQNVTLSCEQNLNHDAMYWYRQDPGQGLRLIYYSQIVNDFQKGDIAEGYSVSREKKESFPLTVTSAQKNPTAFYLCASMTTGNTIYFGEGSWLTVV.

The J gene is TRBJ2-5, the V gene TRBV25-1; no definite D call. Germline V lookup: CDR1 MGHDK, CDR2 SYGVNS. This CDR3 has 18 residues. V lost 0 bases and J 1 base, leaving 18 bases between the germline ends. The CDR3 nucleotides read TGTGCCAGCAGTGAATATATTGGGTCAGGCGGCGGCCAAGAGACCCAGTACTTC. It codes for CASSEYIGSGGGQETQYF.

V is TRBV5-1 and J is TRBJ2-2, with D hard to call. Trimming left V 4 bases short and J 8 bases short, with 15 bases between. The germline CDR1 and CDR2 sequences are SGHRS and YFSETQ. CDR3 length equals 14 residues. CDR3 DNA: TGCGCCAGCAGCCCTGACTCTACCTCGGGGGAGCTGTTTTTT. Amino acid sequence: CASSPDSTSGELFF. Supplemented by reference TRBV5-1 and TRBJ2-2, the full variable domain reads KAGVTQTPRYLIKTRGQQVTLSCSPISGHRSVSWYQQTPGQGLQFLFEYFSETQRNKGNFPGRFSGRQFSNSRSEMNVSTLELGDSALYLCASSPDSTSGELFFGEGSRLTVL.